The rows below give T cell receptor beta chains drawn from one sample of a study of monozygotic twins with inflammatory bowel disease. Following a re-call of the 5' RACE reads, TCRdb has one entry per CDR3 protein and lacks DNA. Its table lists roughly 100,000 distinct CDR3 sequences. Source material: blood. These receptors were collected from a human donor with ulcerative colitis or Crohn's disease, or a healthy co-twin of an affected twin (not recorded which). Both conserved end residues are part of each CDR3. Fields, in order: V gene, clone size, J gene, CDR3 protein. Expanded clones get a size class; other rows say once, few or many, or leave the size out.

V: TRBV20-1
size: NA
J: TRBJ2-5
CDR3: CSARDPGVMEETQYF

V: TRBV12-3/TRBV12-4
size: NA
J: TRBJ1-6
CDR3: CASSLELGYSPLHF

V: TRBV20-1
size: NA
J: TRBJ2-7
CDR3: CSASPVGQVHEQYF

V: TRBV29-1
size: NA
J: TRBJ1-3
CDR3: CSVASVDTIYF

V: TRBV28
size: NA
J: TRBJ2-5
CDR3: CASSLVAGGNQETQYF

V: TRBV12-3/TRBV12-4
size: NA
J: TRBJ1-2
CDR3: CATSYRNYGYTF

V: TRBV7-3
size: NA
J: TRBJ1-1
CDR3: CASRSIMNTEAFF

V: TRBV7-3
size: NA
J: TRBJ2-5
CDR3: CASSLGGKETQYF

V: TRBV6-4
size: NA
J: TRBJ2-1
CDR3: CASGLLKGLAGASLYNEQFF

V: TRBV19
size: NA
J: TRBJ2-3
CDR3: CAPAGQSTDTQYF

V: TRBV29-1
size: NA
J: TRBJ2-1
CDR3: CSATGTSVSREQFF

V: TRBV7-3
size: NA
J: TRBJ2-3
CDR3: CASSLSRTEADTQYF

V: TRBV20-1
size: NA
J: TRBJ2-1
CDR3: CSAWGDYLIYNEQFF

V: TRBV18
size: NA
J: TRBJ2-1
CDR3: CASSPLESNEQFF

V: TRBV20-1
size: NA
J: TRBJ2-7
CDR3: CSARDPGGRNQGEQYF

V: TRBV3-1
size: NA
J: TRBJ1-6
CDR3: CASTTGSLFNSPLHF

V: TRBV27
size: NA
J: TRBJ1-1
CDR3: CASNRGPVNTEAFF

V: TRBV4-1
size: NA
J: TRBJ2-7
CDR3: CASSQTTGVTYEQYF

V: TRBV18
size: NA
J: TRBJ2-2
CDR3: CASSTYTGELFF

V: TRBV7-2
size: NA
J: TRBJ2-6
CDR3: CASSYQLSGANVLTF

V: TRBV5-1
size: NA
J: TRBJ2-1
CDR3: CATSAGDAYNEQFF

V: TRBV9
size: NA
J: TRBJ2-7
CDR3: CASSVEGWSEQYF

V: TRBV7-2
size: NA
J: TRBJ2-3
CDR3: CASSLVWGTSTDTQYF

V: TRBV4-1
size: NA
J: TRBJ2-1
CDR3: CASRLGVGGIYNEQFF

V: TRBV5-1
size: NA
J: TRBJ2-7
CDR3: CASSSPTSRSYEQYF

V: TRBV10-2
size: NA
J: TRBJ2-2
CDR3: CASRRALTGELFF

V: TRBV5-5
size: NA
J: TRBJ1-4
CDR3: CASSRPREKLFF

V: TRBV7-2
size: NA
J: TRBJ2-7
CDR3: CASSSREKGYEQYF

V: TRBV2
size: NA
J: TRBJ2-7
CDR3: CASSGGPGQISYEQYF

V: TRBV5-1
size: NA
J: TRBJ2-1
CDR3: CASSNPGQGGDEQFF

V: TRBV12-3/TRBV12-4
size: NA
J: TRBJ2-3
CDR3: CASTWTSSTDTQYF

V: TRBV12-3/TRBV12-4
size: NA
J: TRBJ2-1
CDR3: CASSFRPSHNEQFF

V: TRBV5-6
size: NA
J: TRBJ2-3
CDR3: CASSSTDTDTQYF

V: TRBV13
size: medium-sized
J: TRBJ2-3
CDR3: CASRRRGPADTQYF

V: TRBV27
size: NA
J: TRBJ2-3
CDR3: CASSFRARVDTQYF

V: TRBV4-3
size: NA
J: TRBJ2-1
CDR3: CASSKSGAPNNEQFF

V: TRBV10-1
size: NA
J: TRBJ2-7
CDR3: CATSRASGIYEQYF

V: TRBV7-9
size: NA
J: TRBJ2-1
CDR3: CASSLVVNEQFF